This record covers a single T cell receptor beta chain. Its antigen remains unknown. CDR3 length equals 12 residues. Germline V lookup: CDR1 SGHTA, CDR2 FQGTGA. The V end was cut by 5 bases, the J end by 8 bases, with 10 bases between. The protocol was immunoSEQ multiplex PCR, while the TCRdb copy is restricted to in-frame clones and leaves out a portion. Among fewer than 250,000 clones listed, around 78% were seen once. This entry is derived from a study of cytomegalovirus exposure and HLA in healthy donors. Findings and caveats of the study: Reports indicated that the classifier achieved high specificity and sensitivity in diagnosing cytomegalovirus status.

The study drew the donors from its approximately 120-subject validation cohort, separate from the roughly 670-subject first cohort. V gene TRBV7-3 combines with J gene TRBJ2-1; D call uncertain. The TCR comes from a young woman in good health and CMV-seronegative. Sequencing used PBMCs. The CDR3 DNA sequence: TGTGCCAGCAGCCCGCATGGTGATGAGCAGTTCTTC. Its protein product is CASSPHGDEQFF.